These 21 T cell receptor beta chains originate from one sample sequenced in a study of cytomegalovirus exposure and HLA in healthy donors. The PCR contained 60 Vbeta and 13 Jbeta primers. TCRdb's copy holds only in-frame clones and misses some; the assay was immunoSEQ multiplex PCR. The profile covers approximately 190,000 clones, with around three quarters appearing a single time and 1.5% to 2% taken by the ten largest. Sequenced input: PBMCs. These receptor sequences come from a woman younger than 45 in good health and CMV-seronegative.

This chain connects TRBV5-6 to TRBJ1-5; perhaps TRBD1 as D (6 bases). Per germline, CDR1 SGHDT and CDR2 YYEEEE. The CDR3 sequence is 14 residues long. Trimming shortened V by 4 bases and J by 7 bases, and 15 bases separated the two germline ends. The chain's CDR3 is CASSAYRVRQPQHF. The DNA for the CDR3 is TGTGCCAGCAGCGCATACAGGGTTCGGCAGCCCCAGCATTTT.

This clone has just one count. The J gene is TRBJ2-1, the V gene TRBV6-1, with D perhaps TRBD2 (7 bases). Germline CDR1 reads MNHNS; CDR2 reads SASEGT. CDR3 length: 14 amino acids. V dropped 6 bases and J dropped 5 bases, with 14 bases sitting between them. CDR3 loop: CASRGGGLHNEQFF. DNA for the CDR3: TGTGCCAGCAGAGGGGGGGGGCTCCACAATGAGCAGTTCTTC.

The chain couples TRBV27 to TRBJ2-1, with TRBD2 matching 14 bases. V gave up 10 bases and J gave up 2 bases; unmatched junction bases: 16. Per the germline V gene, CDR1 is MNHEY and CDR2 is SMNVEV (reference sequence). This CDR3 contains 19 residues. The CDR3 bases are TGTGCCACCCGAAAACCGGGACTAGCGGGAGTAGGGACCTACAATGAGCAGTTCTTC. This gives the protein CATRKPGLAGVGTYNEQFF.

The chain links TRBV5-4 to TRBJ1-2; 8 nucleotides line up with TRBD1. This CDR3 has 15 amino acids. V gave up 4 bases and J gave up 4 bases; unmatched junction bases: 9. Germline loops: CDR1 SGHNT, CDR2 YYREEE (reference sequence). DNA for the CDR3: TGTGCCAGCAGCGCTACCGGGACAGGTTTCTATGGCTACACCTTC. Translated, it gives CASSATGTGFYGYTF. Full variable domain (missing parts from reference TRBV5-4 and TRBJ1-2): ETGVTQSPTHLIKTRGQQVTLRCSSQSGHNTVSWYQQALGQGPQFIFQYYREEENGRGNFPPRFSGLQFPNYSSELNVNALELDDSALYLCASSATGTGFYGYTFGSGTRLTVV.

This clone was observed a few times. V and J are TRBV5-4 and TRBJ2-5, with 9 bases aligning to TRBD2. The CDR3 has 16 residues. Losses at the gene ends were 0 bases for V and 3 bases for J; bases not matched to a gene: 6. Per germline, CDR1 SGHNT and CDR2 YYREEE (reference sequence). The CDR3 sequence: CASSLGGLAVKETQYF. The CDR3 nucleotides are TGTGCCAGCAGCTTGGGGGGACTAGCAGTAAAAGAGACCCAGTACTTC. Combining the CDR3 with reference TRBV5-4 and TRBJ2-5 gives the whole variable domain ETGVTQSPTHLIKTRGQQVTLRCSSQSGHNTVSWYQQALGQGPQFIFQYYREEENGRGNFPPRFSGLQFPNYSSELNVNALELDDSALYLCASSLGGLAVKETQYFGPGTRLLVL.

This clone was detected once. The J gene is TRBJ2-7, the V gene TRBV11-1; the match to TRBD1 covers 7 bases. CDR1 SGHAT and CDR2 FQDESV come from the germline V gene (reference sequence). J was trimmed by 6 bases and V by 8 bases; bases with no gene match: 16. CDR3 size: 15 residues. The CDR3 DNA follows: TGTGCCAGCCGATCCCCGGGACAGCAGGCGGGCGAGCAGTACTTC. Encoded protein: CASRSPGQQAGEQYF.

The chain combines TRBV18 with TRBJ2-7; possibly TRBD2 for D (6 bases). The germline V and J ends were trimmed by 2 bases and 2 bases, with 10 bases remaining between them. CDR3 length: 14 amino acids. The V gene's germline CDR1 is KGHSH and CDR2 LQKENI. The CDR3 region has the DNA TGTGCCAGCTCACCAGCCCTAGCGCCCTACGAGCAGTACTTC. Translation gives CASSPALAPYEQYF.

This clone was found once. The chain uses TRBV5-1 and TRBJ1-4; TRBD1 agrees at 8 bases. In germline, CDR1 is SGHRS, CDR2 YFSETQ. The V and J ends lost 0 bases and 4 bases, in that order; junction bases with no gene match: 20. The CDR3 sequence is 21 residues long. The CDR3 spells CASSLEETGGSIPSRNEKLFF. The CDR3 nucleotides are TGCGCCAGCAGCTTGGAAGAAACAGGGGGATCGATTCCAAGTCGTAATGAAAAACTGTTTTTT.

In its sample, this clone was seen a few times. This rearrangement joins TRBV18 to TRBJ1-1; D might be TRBD1 (6 bases). In germline, CDR1 is KGHSH, CDR2 LQKENI. The CDR3 is 12 residues long. The ends were cut back, 2 bases at V and 7 bases at J, with 8 bases in the middle. CDR3 nucleotide sequence: TGTGCCAGCTCACCAGAGGGGGTTGAAGCTTTCTTT. Translated, it gives CASSPEGVEAFF.

The genes are TRBV4-2 and TRBJ1-5; D possibly corresponds to TRBD1 (5 bases). The CDR3 runs to 16 residues. Per germline, CDR1 LGHNA and CDR2 YNFKEQ. V was shortened by 1 base and J by 4 bases, with 14 bases between the two germline ends. The CDR3 region is CASSQGDLHGNQPQHF. In DNA, the CDR3 is TGTGCCAGCAGCCAAGGGGACTTACACGGTAATCAGCCCCAGCATTTT.

The rearrangement uses TRBV18 and TRBJ1-5; no firm D call. The V and J ends lost 2 bases and 3 bases respectively, with 20 bases between them. The CDR3 is 18 residues long. Germline CDR1 and CDR2: KGHSH and LQKENI. CDR3 sequence reads: CASSPSAVIRGNNQPQHF. CDR3 nucleotide sequence: TGTGCCAGCTCACCATCGGCTGTTATCCGAGGGAACAATCAGCCCCAGCATTTT.

The genes are TRBV7-9 and TRBJ2-3; 9 bases agree with TRBD1. CDR3 size: 17 residues. Germline loops: CDR1 SEHNR, CDR2 FQNEAQ (reference sequence). The J segment lost 4 bases and the V segment lost 6 bases, leaving 14 bases of the junction unmatched. CDR3 sequence (DNA): TGTGCCAGCAGGGGAAGCCGGGACAGGGTTGCTCCAGATACGCAGTATTTT. Amino acids: CASRGSRDRVAPDTQYF. The variable domain in full, completed from reference TRBV7-9 and TRBJ2-3, reads DTGVSQNPRHKITKRGQNVTFRCDPISEHNRLYWYRQTLGQGPEFLTYFQNEAQLEKSRLLSDRFSAERPKGSFSTLEIQRTEQGDSAMYLCASRGSRDRVAPDTQYFGPGTRLTVL.

The rearrangement links TRBV4-3 to TRBJ2-1; 9 bases are a match to TRBD1. The CDR3 is 15 amino acids. Germline assignment: CDR1 LGHNA and CDR2 YSLEER. V lost 4 bases to trimming and J lost 6 bases; unmatched junction nucleotides: 7. CDR3 bases: TGCGCCAGCAGCCCCCGGGGACAGGGTGGCAATGAGCAGTTCTTC. The encoded protein is CASSPRGQGGNEQFF.

The count of this clone is one. The chain couples TRBV9 to TRBJ2-7; the match to TRBD2 covers 9 bases. V was pared by 0 bases and J by 0 bases, with 10 bases of the junction left unmatched. The germline CDR1 and CDR2 sequences are SGDLS and YYNGEE. This CDR3 comprises 18 residues. The DNA for the CDR3 is TGTGCCAGCAGCGTAGGCACTAGCGGGCCGGTGAGCTCCTACGAGCAGTACTTC. Its protein is CASSVGTSGPVSSYEQYF.

The chain is built from TRBV21-1 and TRBJ2-3; TRBD2 is taken as the D call from the table, unchecked against the DNA. TRBV21-1 constitutes a pseudogene. CDR3 length equals 14 residues. The CDR3 here is CASSKAGGEDTQYF. The CDR3 DNA is TGTGCCAGCAGCAAGGCGGGAGGGGAAGATACGCAGTATTTT.

Written as DNA, the CDR3 is TGCGCCAGCAGCGCGGGACAGGGGGCCTTCGCTGAAGCTTTCTTT. Translation gives CASSAGQGAFAEAFF. The rearrangement joins TRBV5-1 to TRBJ1-1, with 12 bases aligning to TRBD1. CDR3 length: 15 residues. The germline gives CDR1 SGHRS, CDR2 YFSETQ. With V trimmed by 4 bases and J by 6 bases, 7 bases remained unmatched.

This clone was observed once. CDR3 protein: CASSSDRHRYEQYF. The DNA for the CDR3 is TGTGCCAGCAGTTCCGACAGGCATAGGTACGAGCAGTACTTC. The V call is TRBV6-6, the J call TRBJ2-7; D is perhaps TRBD1 (6 bases). CDR1 and CDR2 from the germline V gene are MNHNY and SVGAGI (reference sequence). V lost 4 bases and J lost 4, with 14 bases in between. This CDR3 has 14 amino acids.

This chain uses TRBV7-6 with TRBJ2-1; 10 bases are shared with TRBD1. The junction had 6 bases not matched to a gene; V was cut back by 3 bases and J by 10 bases. The CDR3 loop spans 14 amino acids. The germline CDR1 and CDR2 sequences are SGHVS and FNYEAQ. In DNA form, the CDR3 reads TGTGCCAGCAGCTTCGGGACAGGGGCTTGGGAGCAGTTCTTC. Translation: CASSFGTGAWEQFF.

The J gene is TRBJ1-6, the V gene TRBV27, with 8 nucleotides matching TRBD1. Germline trimming cut 6 bases from V and 9 bases from J; bases unmatched to any gene: 13. The CDR3 spans 16 residues. Per the germline V gene, CDR1 is MNHEY and CDR2 is SMNVEV (reference sequence). The CDR3 here is CASRPNQGALGSPLHF. CDR3 DNA: TGTGCCAGCAGACCGAACCAGGGGGCGTTGGGTTCACCCCTCCACTTT.

This chain uses TRBV5-3 with TRBJ2-2; TRBD2 might be the D (5 bases). TRBV5-3 carries the ORF label, with uncertain function. The CDR3 loop spans 15 amino acids. The V end lost 0 bases, the J end lost 5 bases, and 11 bases lay between the germline ends. This chain's CDR3 is CARSLVGEPTGELFF. The DNA of the CDR3 is TGTGCCAGAAGCTTGGTGGGAGAGCCGACCGGGGAGCTGTTTTTT.

This clone was counted once. The chain combines TRBV27 with TRBJ2-7, with D possibly being TRBD1 (6 bases). Looked up from germline, CDR1 is MNHEY and CDR2 is SMNVEV (reference sequence). Trimming cost V 6 bases and J 3 bases, with 15 bases left between them. This CDR3 has 14 amino acids. CDR3 sequence: CASSLTGRYYEQYF. The DNA for the CDR3 is TGTGCCAGCAGCTTGACAGGACGCTACTACGAGCAGTACTTC.